A selection of T cell receptor beta chains follows, all from one sample in a study of blood T cells in healthy people across ages. TCRdb re-derived calls from the 5' RACE reads in MiXCR, one entry per CDR3 protein. This table has over 1,200,000 distinct CDR3 sequences, almost 60% appearing once. Sequenced material: blood. The origin of the receptors is a young man in good health. The CDR3 runs from the conserved cysteine through the conserved F or W. The D gene is left open where the match is weak. A row's size may be missing; if present it is once, few, many or a size class.

V: TRBV20-1
size: NA
D: TRBD2
J: TRBJ2-1
CDR3: CSAKRENYNEQFF
DNA: TGCAGTGCCAAGCGGGAGAACTACAATGAGCAGTTCTTC

V: TRBV20-1
size: NA
D: TRBD2
J: TRBJ2-7
CDR3: CSVPGLGLTYEQYF
DNA: TGCAGTGTTCCCGGACTAGGGCTAACCTACGAGCAGTACTTC

V: TRBV3-1
size: NA
D: TRBD1
J: TRBJ1-2
CDR3: CASSQHNRGNYGYTF
DNA: TGTGCCAGCAGCCAACATAACAGGGGGAACTATGGCTACACCTTC

V: TRBV20-1
size: NA
D: NA
J: TRBJ2-1
CDR3: CSARGKNEQFF
DNA: TGCAGTGCTAGAGGAAAGAATGAGCAGTTCTTC

V: TRBV3-1
size: once
D: NA
J: TRBJ2-2
CDR3: CASSQGHGTGELFF
DNA: TGTGCCAGCAGCCAAGGGCATGGGACCGGGGAGCTGTTTTTT

V: TRBV2
size: NA
D: NA
J: TRBJ1-5
CDR3: CATRRGGNQPQHF
DNA: TGTGCCACCCGACGGGGGGGCAATCAGCCCCAGCATTTT

V: TRBV6-5
size: NA
D: NA
J: TRBJ1-6
CDR3: CASSYSQGYSPLHF
DNA: TGTGCCAGCAGTTACTCGCAGGGGTATTCACCCCTCCACTTT

V: TRBV7-2
size: many
D: NA
J: TRBJ2-7
CDR3: CASSPGTSYEQYF
DNA: TGTGCCAGCAGCCCTGGGACTTCCTACGAGCAGTACTTC

V: TRBV29-1
size: NA
D: TRBD1
J: TRBJ1-2
CDR3: CSVDSDRAHGCTF
DNA: TGCAGCGTGGATTCGGACAGGGCGCATGGCTGCACCTTC

V: TRBV6-6
size: once
D: NA
J: TRBJ1-4
CDR3: CASQSRLQGTNEKLFF
DNA: TGTGCCAGCCAATCCCGTCTACAGGGTACTAATGAAAAACTGTTTTTT

V: TRBV6-1
size: NA
D: NA
J: TRBJ1-6
CDR3: CASSEVGTYRESPLHF
DNA: TGTGCCAGCAGTGAAGTTGGGACATACAGGGAATCACCCCTCCACTTT

V: TRBV7-9
size: once
D: TRBD2
J: TRBJ2-3
CDR3: CASSLLAGIADTQYF
DNA: TGTGCCAGCAGCTTACTAGCGGGAATCGCAGATACGCAGTATTTT

V: TRBV4-3
size: NA
D: NA
J: TRBJ2-2
CDR3: CASSQGPPRRPQFTGELFF
DNA: TGCGCCAGCAGCCAAGGTCCTCCTCGACGTCCCCAATTCACCGGGGAGCTGTTTTTT

V: TRBV7-6
size: NA
D: NA
J: TRBJ2-6
CDR3: CASSSSPASGANVLTF
DNA: TGTGCCAGCAGCTCTTCCCCGGCCTCTGGGGCCAACGTCCTGACTTTC

V: TRBV12-3/TRBV12-4
size: NA
D: NA
J: TRBJ2-2
CDR3: CASSSVSGTFNTGELFF
DNA: TGTGCCAGCAGTTCCGTCTCCGGGACTTTTAACACCGGGGAGCTGTTTTTT

V: TRBV12-3/TRBV12-4
size: once
D: TRBD2
J: TRBJ2-1
CDR3: CAGALAGANEQFF
DNA: TGTGCCGGTGCCCTAGCGGGAGCCAATGAGCAGTTCTTC

V: TRBV6-2/TRBV6-3
size: NA
D: NA
J: TRBJ2-2
CDR3: CASSYRGAGATGELFF
DNA: TGTGCCAGCAGTTACCGAGGGGCAGGGGCGACCGGGGAGCTGTTTTTT

V: TRBV5-1
size: NA
D: NA
J: TRBJ1-4
CDR3: CASSPSTVPNEKLFF
DNA: TGCGCCAGCAGCCCTTCGACAGTCCCTAATGAAAAACTGTTTTTT